Listed here are 25 T cell receptor beta chains from one sample, sequenced in a study of T cells in localized non-small cell lung cancer. Clones were read by immunoSEQ multiplex PCR, and TCRdb kept only the in-frame ones, dropping some. The profile covers about 35,000 clones, with over 70% appearing a single time and 15% to 20% taken by the ten largest. This specimen was peripheral blood, taken before any cancer treatment. The receptor set was obtained from a male donor aged 60 or older with stage III squamous cell lung carcinoma.

This clone appeared a single time. The chain employs TRBV4-2 and TRBJ1-1; D perhaps matches TRBD1 (5 bases). Germline V gene data show CDR1 as LGHNA and CDR2 as YNFKEQ. V lost 0 bases, J lost 5 bases, and 16 bases lay in between. The CDR3 is 16 amino acids. The CDR3 DNA sequence: TGTGCCAGCAGCCAAGATCGGGCGGGGGTGAGTACTGAAGCTTTCTTT. As protein: CASSQDRAGVSTEAFF.

J is TRBJ2-1 and V is TRBV10-3, with D hard to call. CDR1 and CDR2 from the germline V gene are ENHRY and SYGVKD. The CDR3 is made up of 13 amino acids. Deletions cut 4 bases from V and 7 bases from J, with 11 bases between. The CDR3 sequence is CAISGKGTNEQFF. In DNA, the CDR3 is TGTGCCATCAGTGGGAAGGGTACTAATGAGCAGTTCTTC.

V usage is TRBV11-2 and J usage is TRBJ1-3, with D hard to call. V lost 1 base, J lost 2 bases, and 12 bases lay in between. The CDR3 extends over 16 amino acids. Germline V lookup: CDR1 SGHAT, CDR2 FQNNGV. The CDR3 nucleotides read TGTGCCAGCAGCTTAGTCGCGGGAGATACTGGAAACACCATATATTTT. Translating it yields CASSLVAGDTGNTIYF.

The gene calls are TRBV5-1 and TRBJ1-1, with D possibly TRBD1 on 5 matching bases. The CDR3 has 14 amino acids. Germline CDR1 SGHRS, CDR2 YFSETQ. Trimming took 4 bases from V and 0 from J, leaving 10 bases between them. The CDR3 here is CASSTGTLNTEAFF. DNA of the CDR3: TGCGCCAGCAGCACTGGGACTTTGAACACTGAAGCTTTCTTT.

The chain uses TRBV9 and TRBJ2-1; TRBD1 agrees at 9 bases. Losses at the gene ends were 0 bases for V and 0 bases for J; bases not matched to a gene: 10. The V gene's germline CDR1 is SGDLS and CDR2 YYNGEE. This CDR3 has 19 residues. The CDR3 DNA reads TGTGCCAGCAGCGTAGAAGGGACAGGGTTACCACGCTCCTACAATGAGCAGTTCTTC. Translation: CASSVEGTGLPRSYNEQFF.

The chain couples TRBV19 to TRBJ1-2; D is ambiguous. CDR3 length: 14 amino acids. Germline V gene data show CDR1 as LNHDA and CDR2 as SQIVND (reference sequence). V lost 3 bases to trimming and J lost 6 bases, with 14 bases between them. The CDR3 bases are TGTGCCAGTAGTATCTATGGGGATAAGAATGGCTACACCTTC. It codes for CASSIYGDKNGYTF.

This clone appeared once. This chain links TRBV10-1 with TRBJ1-1; D is ambiguous. The CDR3 sequence is 13 residues long. V lost 0 bases and J 5 bases, leaving 7 bases between the germline ends. Germline CDR1 reads WNHNN; CDR2 reads SYGVQD (reference sequence). The DNA of the CDR3 is TGCGCCAGCAGTGAGTCTTGGCGGACTGAAGCTTTCTTT. The encoded protein is CASSESWRTEAFF.

The chain carries TRBV29-1 and TRBJ1-2; maybe TRBD1 (6 bases). CDR1 and CDR2 (germline): SQVTM, ANQGSEA. V gave up 0 bases and J gave up 7 bases, with 21 bases separating them. CDR3 length: 16 amino acids. CDR3 nucleotides: TGCAGCGTTGAAGAAACCCCCGGGACAAGGGCCGGTGGCTACACCTTC. Its translation is CSVEETPGTRAGGYTF.

The chain combines TRBV5-6 with TRBJ1-5; 9 nucleotides agree with TRBD1. The germline V gene has CDR1 SGHDT and CDR2 YYEEEE. V lost 1 base, J lost 3 bases, and 5 bases stayed unmatched. The CDR3 runs to 16 residues. The DNA of the CDR3 is TGTGCCAGCAGCTTGCTGACAGGGGGAGACAATCAGCCCCAGCATTTT. Its translation is CASSLLTGGDNQPQHF.

The rearrangement joins TRBV9 to TRBJ2-1; unclear D gene. Germline V gene data show CDR1 as SGDLS and CDR2 as YYNGEE. This CDR3 comprises 12 residues. The V gene lost 2 bases and the J gene lost 4 bases, with 4 bases spanning the gap. CDR3 coding DNA: TGTGCCAGCAGCGTTTCGTACAATGAGCAGTTCTTC. It codes for CASSVSYNEQFF.

The rearrangement joins TRBV30 to TRBJ1-2; 10 bases are shared with TRBD1. CDR1 and CDR2 from the germline V gene are GTSNPN and SVGIG (reference sequence). V was clipped by 0 bases and J by 4 bases; unmatched bases: 5. The length of the CDR3 is 15 residues. The CDR3: CAWSVGTGAFYGYTF. The CDR3 DNA follows: TGTGCCTGGAGTGTAGGGACAGGGGCCTTCTATGGCTACACCTTC. Full variable domain (remainder filled in from reference TRBV30 and TRBJ1-2): SQTIHQWPATLVQPVGSPLSLECTVEGTSNPNLYWYRQAAGRGLQLLFYSVGIGQISSEVPQNLSASRPQDRQFILSSKKLLLSDSGFYLCAWSVGTGAFYGYTFGSGTRLTVV.

The chain links TRBV14 to TRBJ1-1, with 8 bases matching TRBD1. V was clipped by 4 bases and J by 7 bases; unmatched bases: 8. The CDR3 runs to 14 residues. Germline values: CDR1 SGHDN, CDR2 FVKESK. The CDR3 sequence: CASSPRTGTGEAFF. The CDR3 coding sequence is TGTGCCAGCAGCCCCCGGACAGGGACGGGTGAAGCTTTCTTT.

V usage is TRBV11-2 and J usage is TRBJ1-6, with D tentatively TRBD1 (6 bases). V was pared by 0 bases and J by 9 bases, with 12 bases between. Germline CDR1 is SGHAT and CDR2 is FQNNGV. The CDR3 sequence is 15 residues long. CDR3 sequence reads: CASSLETGTGSPLHF. CDR3 sequence (DNA): TGTGCCAGCAGCTTAGAAACAGGGACTGGTTCACCCCTCCACTTT.

DNA of the CDR3: TGTGCCAGCAGTGACAGGGGAAATGAGCAGTTCTTC. Its protein is CASSDRGNEQFF. The chain recombines TRBV6-6 with TRBJ2-1, with TRBD1 matching over 8 bases. The CDR3 has 12 residues. CDR1 is MNHNY, CDR2 SVGAGI, per germline (reference sequence). V lost 5 bases and J lost 7; bases outside the gene matches: 1.

The chain couples TRBV19 to TRBJ1-5; tentative D call: TRBD1 (5 bases). Germline V CDR1 and CDR2: LNHDA, SQIVND (reference sequence). Trimming removed 5 bases at V and 7 bases at J, with 18 bases between. CDR3 size: 15 residues. CDR3 protein: CASSLNGDHKQPQHF. The CDR3 bases are TGTGCCAGTAGTCTGAACGGGGACCACAAGCAGCCCCAGCATTTT.

V usage is TRBV2 and J usage is TRBJ2-7; 8 bases agree with TRBD2. Germline CDR1 reads SNHLY; CDR2 reads FYNNEI. The V segment lost 5 bases and the J segment 5 bases; nucleotides outside the gene matches: 5. The CDR3 is 13 amino acids. The CDR3 DNA is TGTGCCAGCAGTCCGGGACTAGGCGACGAGCAGTACTTC. Translation: CASSPGLGDEQYF.

The J gene is TRBJ2-3, the V gene TRBV30; D unclear. Germline CDR1 is GTSNPN and CDR2 is SVGIG (reference sequence). V was clipped by 0 bases and J by 2 bases, with 15 bases between them. The CDR3 spans 16 residues. This CDR3 reads CAWSVGRDILTDTQYF. In DNA form, the CDR3 reads TGTGCCTGGAGTGTAGGTCGAGATATCCTCACAGATACGCAGTATTTT.

The genes are TRBV30 and TRBJ1-1; no clear D. Germline assignment: CDR1 GTSNPN and CDR2 SVGIG (reference sequence). The CDR3 has 14 residues. V lost 0 bases and J lost 7, with 15 bases in between. The CDR3 nucleotides are TGTGCCTGGAGTGTAAAGCAGGCTTTTAATGAAGCTTTCTTT. This codes for CAWSVKQAFNEAFF.

This sequence joins TRBV27 and TRBJ1-5; D is unresolved. The CDR3 is 15 amino acids. Germline V lookup: CDR1 MNHEY, CDR2 SMNVEV (reference sequence). Trimming took off 2 bases at V and 7 bases at J, with 15 bases between the two ends. The CDR3 DNA follows: TGTGCCAGCAGTTTACTTGGTGGACCGGGGCAGCCCCAGCATTTT. This encodes CASSLLGGPGQPQHF.

This chain links TRBV5-1 with TRBJ2-2; D unresolved. This CDR3 is 14 amino acids long. Germline V lookup: CDR1 SGHRS, CDR2 YFSETQ. Trimming took off 4 bases at V and 4 bases at J, with 11 bases between the two ends. The CDR3 spells CASSPPTPTGELFF. The CDR3, as DNA: TGCGCCAGCAGCCCACCGACACCCACCGGGGAGCTGTTTTTT. The variable domain in full, completed from reference TRBV5-1 and TRBJ2-2, reads KAGVTQTPRYLIKTRGQQVTLSCSPISGHRSVSWYQQTPGQGLQFLFEYFSETQRNKGNFPGRFSGRQFSNSRSEMNVSTLELGDSALYLCASSPPTPTGELFFGEGSRLTVL.

The chain is built from TRBV7-3 and TRBJ2-1, with TRBD2 matching 12 bases. The CDR3 consists of 15 residues. Germline-derived CDR1 and CDR2 are SGHTA and FQGTGA. J gave up 6 bases and V 4 bases, and 4 bases lay outside the gene matches. The CDR3 protein is CASSSLAGGRNEQFF. The CDR3 bases are TGTGCCAGCAGCTCCCTAGCGGGGGGGCGCAATGAGCAGTTCTTC.

The V call is TRBV7-2, the J call TRBJ1-2; a possible D gene is TRBD1 (6 bases). The V gene lost 1 base and the J gene lost 3 bases, with 9 bases spanning the gap. Germline assignment: CDR1 SGHTA and CDR2 FQGNSA. This CDR3 comprises 14 residues. The CDR3 protein is CASSLGQAYYGYTF. The CDR3 nucleotides read TGTGCCAGCAGCTTAGGACAGGCGTACTATGGCTACACCTTC. Full variable domain (rest looked up from reference TRBV7-2 and TRBJ1-2): GAGVSQSPSNKVTEKGKDVELRCDPISGHTALYWYRQSLGQGLEFLIYFQGNSAPDKSGLPSDRFSAERTGGSVSTLTIQRTQQEDSAVYLCASSLGQAYYGYTFGSGTRLTVV.

V usage is TRBV6-5 and J usage is TRBJ1-1; unclear D gene. Trimming took off 7 bases at V and 3 bases at J, with 15 bases between the two ends. Per germline, CDR1 MNHEY and CDR2 SVGAGI. CDR3 length: 14 residues. The CDR3 DNA is TGTGCCAGCACAAGAATGCCGGAGTACACTGAAGCTTTCTTT. Its translation is CASTRMPEYTEAFF.

The rearrangement links TRBV19 to TRBJ2-5; 7 bases align to TRBD2. The CDR3 totals 14 residues. Germline CDR1 LNHDA, CDR2 SQIVND (reference sequence). Trimming took 6 bases from V and 5 from J; bases not matched to a gene: 9. CDR3 sequence (DNA): TGTGCCAGTAGGGGAGGGATGCTGGGCGAGACCCAGTACTTC. As protein: CASRGGMLGETQYF.

Of note for this clone: This CDR3 is also generated by other DNA sequences in the sample. The J gene is TRBJ2-3, the V gene TRBV5-1, with no clear D. CDR1 and CDR2 from the germline V gene are SGHRS and YFSETQ. V lost 0 bases to trimming and J lost 0 bases, with 2 bases between them. The CDR3 extends over 13 amino acids. This CDR3 reads CASSLDSTDTQYF. The CDR3, as DNA: TGCGCCAGCAGCTTGGATAGCACAGATACGCAGTATTTT. Full variable domain (outside the CDR3, taken from reference TRBV5-1 and TRBJ2-3): KAGVTQTPRYLIKTRGQQVTLSCSPISGHRSVSWYQQTPGQGLQFLFEYFSETQRNKGNFPGRFSGRQFSNSRSEMNVSTLELGDSALYLCASSLDSTDTQYFGPGTRLTVL.